The rows below give T cell receptor beta chains drawn from one sample of a study of cytomegalovirus exposure and HLA in healthy donors. Only in-frame clones appear in the TCRdb table, and some are missing; sequencing was by immunoSEQ multiplex PCR. The table has about 110,000 clones, about 78% seen once. Material for sequencing was PBMCs. These receptors all come from a woman between 35 and 50 years old in good health and CMV-seropositive. Each CDR3 is given with its conserved first and last residue. A D gene is named only where the DNA matches it firmly. Only part of the rows carry a size: once, few, many, or a class if the clone is expanded.

j_call cdr3_length clone_size v_call d_call cdr3_nt cdr3_aa
TRBJ2-4 15 - TRBV10-2 TRBD2 TGCGCCAGCAGGGAGTCGGGGGGGTTTGGGAACATTCAGTACTTC CASRESGGFGNIQYF
TRBJ2-1 16 - TRBV11-1 - TGTGCCAGCGCAACGGGGGTGGATTTCTTAATCAATGAGCAGTTCTTC CASATGVDFLINEQFF
TRBJ2-5 14 few TRBV7-3 TRBD2 TGTGCCAGCAGCCAGGGGGCTAGCGGGGGACCCCAGTACTTC CASSQGASGGPQYF
TRBJ1-5 15 - TRBV7-9 - TGTGCCAGCAGCTTAGACAGTCTTAGCAATCAGCCCCAGCATTTT CASSLDSLSNQPQHF
TRBJ1-2 15 - TRBV11-2 TRBD1 TGTGCCAGCAGCACGGGACAGGGGGTGGGGTATGGCTACACCTTC CASSTGQGVGYGYTF
TRBJ1-2 11 once TRBV29-1 - TGCAGCGTCCTGACAGTGTCTGGCTACACCTTC CSVLTVSGYTF
TRBJ1-2 14 few TRBV19 TRBD1 TGTGCCAGTAGTTACAGGGGAGGAGGCTATGGCTACACCTTC CASSYRGGGYGYTF
TRBJ2-1 13 - TRBV7-7 - TGTGCCAGCAGCTTTGAACGGGGGAGAGAGCAGTTCTTC CASSFERGREQFF
TRBJ2-7 14 - TRBV5-6 TRBD1 TGTGCCAGCAGCTTAGTGGGACAGGGGCTCGAGCAGTACTTC CASSLVGQGLEQYF
TRBJ2-7 13 - TRBV27 - TGTGCCAGCAGTCTGTTGATGGGGGCCGAGCAGTACTTC CASSLLMGAEQYF
TRBJ1-5 14 - TRBV18 - TGTGCCAGCTCACCACTGTATAGCAATCAGCCCCAGCATTTT CASSPLYSNQPQHF
TRBJ1-5 16 - TRBV19 TRBD1 TGTGCCAGCCTCTCCTACCAGGGGGCTACTAATAAGCCCCAGCATTTT CASLSYQGATNKPQHF
TRBJ1-2 13 - TRBV5-1 TRBD1 TGCGCCAGCAGCGTACAGGGGGGAGATGGCTACACCTTC CASSVQGGDGYTF
TRBJ2-7 17 - TRBV7-2 - TGTGCCAGCAGTTTAGGAGGCGCGCGGGGATTCGGCTACGAGCAGTACTTC CASSLGGARGFGYEQYF
TRBJ2-3 14 - TRBV15 - TGTGCCACCAGCAGAGGAAGGGGGGGAGATACGCAGTATTTT CATSRGRGGDTQYF
TRBJ1-2 15 - TRBV5-1 TRBD1 TGCGCCAGCAGCTTAATCCCGCAGGGGGACTATGGCTACACCTTC CASSLIPQGDYGYTF
TRBJ2-2 16 few TRBV7-2 TRBD2 TGTGCCAGCAGCTTAATGCGGGGGGGCAGCACCGGGGAGCTGTTTTTT CASSLMRGGSTGELFF
TRBJ2-3 16 - TRBV5-1 - TGCGCCAGCAGCCCCGAAGGTGGGGGGGCAGGAGATACGCAGTATTTT CASSPEGGGAGDTQYF
TRBJ1-2 15 - TRBV9 - TGTGCCAGCAGCCCTAGACAGCTCTCTGGGGATGGCTACACCTTC CASSPRQLSGDGYTF
TRBJ2-7 15 - TRBV5-6 TRBD1 TGTGCCAGCAGCTCCCCCGGGACAGGAGCCTACGAGCAGTACTTC CASSSPGTGAYEQYF
TRBJ1-2 13 - TRBV18 - TGTGCCAGCGAAGGGGAAGGGGTCTATGGCTACACCTTC CASEGEGVYGYTF
TRBJ2-5 15 - TRBV7-2 TRBD2 TGTGCCAGCAGCTTAGGGGTCGGGGAGGGAGAGACCCAGTACTTC CASSLGVGEGETQYF
TRBJ2-7 14 few TRBV5-8 TRBD1 TGTGCCAGCAGCTTGGGACAGGGACCCTACGAGCAGTACTTC CASSLGQGPYEQYF
TRBJ1-1 13 - TRBV7-9 - TGTGCCAGCAGCCCCCAGGAGGGAGCTGAAGCTTTCTTT CASSPQEGAEAFF
TRBJ2-1 14 - TRBV18 - TGTGCCAGCTCACCGGAGGCAGCATACAATGAGCAGTTCTTC CASSPEAAYNEQFF
TRBJ1-1 14 - TRBV10-3 TRBD1 TGTGCCATCAGGCCGGACAGGGACAACACTGAAGCTTTCTTT CAIRPDRDNTEAFF
TRBJ1-5 13 - TRBV19 - TGTGCCAGTAGCGATACAGATAGGCAGCCCCAGCATTTT CASSDTDRQPQHF
TRBJ1-2 18 - TRBV7-8 TRBD1 TGTGCCAGCAGCCCCCTAACGGACAGGGCCTCGGAGAAACATGGCTACACCTTC CASSPLTDRASEKHGYTF
TRBJ1-2 16 - TRBV15 TRBD1 TGTGCCACCAGCGTGGGACTCCAGGACAGGGGTTATGGCTACACCTTC CATSVGLQDRGYGYTF
TRBJ2-5 13 - TRBV7-6 - TGTGCCGCAAGTACAGGGCCCCAAGAGACCCAGTACTTC CAASTGPQETQYF
TRBJ2-2 14 - TRBV19 - TGTGCCAGTAGTACTAGAATGAACACCGGGGAGCTGTTTTTT CASSTRMNTGELFF
TRBJ2-5 12 - TRBV5-8 - TGTGCCAGCAGCTTGCTATTCAGGGACCAGTACTTC CASSLLFRDQYF
TRBJ1-5 15 - TRBV7-2 - TGTGCCAGCAGCTTAGCGCTAAGTACGGGTCAGCCCCAGCATTTT CASSLALSTGQPQHF
TRBJ2-3 17 - TRBV4-3 - TGCGCCAGCAGCCACGAACGTGTCCTTTCGTCGGCAGATACGCAGTATTTT CASSHERVLSSADTQYF
TRBJ1-1 12 few TRBV6-5 - TGTGCCAGCAGTGGACAGAACACTGAAGCTTTCTTT CASSGQNTEAFF
TRBJ1-1 16 - TRBV19 TRBD1 TGTGCCAGTAGTATGAACAGGGGGCGTAGGTACACTGAAGCTTTCTTT CASSMNRGRRYTEAFF
TRBJ2-1 15 - TRBV18 TRBD2 TGTGCCAGCTCACCGTCCCGGGGAGGGTACAATGAGCAGTTCTTC CASSPSRGGYNEQFF
TRBJ2-5 15 - TRBV9 TRBD2 TGTGCCAGCAGCGTTACGACTAGCGGGGAAGAGACCCAGTACTTC CASSVTTSGEETQYF
TRBJ2-5 14 - TRBV6-5 TRBD1 TGTGCCAGCCGAGAGACAGGGGCTCGGGAGACCCAGTACTTC CASRETGARETQYF
TRBJ2-5 13 - TRBV9 - TGTGCCAGCAGCGAAGACAGACAAGAGACCCAGTACTTC CASSEDRQETQYF
TRBJ1-2 13 - TRBV19 - TGTGCCAGTACTTCAGCGGGCGGAGGCGGCTACACCTTC CASTSAGGGGYTF
TRBJ1-6 15 - TRBV7-9 - TGTGCCAGCAGCCGATTACTTGGGAGTGATTCACCCCTCCACTTT CASSRLLGSDSPLHF
TRBJ1-2 14 - TRBV15 - TGTGCCACCAGCAGAGACCTAGTGGGTCGTGGCTACACCTTC CATSRDLVGRGYTF
TRBJ2-5 15 - TRBV18 TRBD1 TGTGCCAGCTCACCTCGGACAGGGCCCCAAGAGACCCAGTACTTC CASSPRTGPQETQYF
TRBJ1-2 13 - TRBV9 - TGTGCCAGCAGCTTTACAGGGTACGATGGCTACACCTTC CASSFTGYDGYTF
TRBJ1-2 15 - TRBV7-2 TRBD1 TGTGCCAGCACCAGGACAGGGGGTTTTAACTATGGCTACACCTTC CASTRTGGFNYGYTF
TRBJ1-2 14 - TRBV5-4 - TGTGCCAGCAGCCGCCCGGAGGGGTTAGGAGGCTACACCTTC CASSRPEGLGGYTF
TRBJ1-4 18 - TRBV4-1 TRBD1 TGCGCCAGCGCCGTAAAGGGACAGGGGTTAGGGCAAAATGAAAAACTGTTTTTT CASAVKGQGLGQNEKLFF
TRBJ2-7 15 - TRBV7-2 TRBD2 TGTGCCAGCAGCTTATCAGGGAGGGTCTCCTACGAGCAGTACTTC CASSLSGRVSYEQYF
TRBJ1-1 15 - TRBV6-5 TRBD1 TGTGCCAGCAGTTCGGCCGAGGGACAGGCGCTTGAAGCTTTCTTT CASSSAEGQALEAFF
TRBJ1-6 13 - TRBV7-9 - TGTGCCAGCAACGGACAGTCCTATTCACCCCTCCACTTT CASNGQSYSPLHF
TRBJ2-2 17 - TRBV14 TRBD1 TGTGCCAGCAGCGCCCGGCGCGGGACAGGGTACACCGGGGAGCTGTTTTTT CASSARRGTGYTGELFF
TRBJ1-5 12 many TRBV19 - TGTGCCAGTAGGGAGGGGAATCAGCCCCAGCATTTT CASREGNQPQHF
TRBJ1-6 13 - TRBV13 - TGTGCCAGCAGCTTAGGTCAGGATTCACCCCTCCACTTT CASSLGQDSPLHF
TRBJ1-6 14 - TRBV12-5 TRBD1 TGTGCCTCATCCGGGACAGCAGATAATTCACCCCTCCACTTT CASSGTADNSPLHF
TRBJ1-3 15 - TRBV2 TRBD1 TGTGCCAGCGAACTGGACAGGGCCTCTGGAAACACCATATATTTT CASELDRASGNTIYF
TRBJ2-7 13 - TRBV27 - TGTGCCAGCAGTTCCTCCGGGAGCTACGAGCAGTACTTC CASSSSGSYEQYF